This record covers a single T cell receptor (beta chain). TCRdb ran MiXCR on the 5' RACE reads and lists one entry per CDR3 protein. The top ten hold roughly a fifth of the sample, which has around 300,000 distinct CDR3 sequences, approximately 4% seen once. V was cut by 5 bases and J by 6 bases, with 15 bases left in between. Germline V gene sequence: CDR1 SGHTA, CDR2 FQGNSA. The CDR3 runs 14 residues. The sample originates from a study of T cells after yellow fever vaccination. This TCR derives from a young man who received the YFV17D yellow fever vaccine. This rearrangement joins TRBV7-2 to TRBJ2-3; D may correspond to TRBD1 or TRBD2 (6 bases each). This material consisted of PBMCs, taken 15 days after the yellow fever booster vaccination. This chain's CDR3 is CASSDWGAGDTQYF. CDR3 bases: TGTGCCAGCAGCGATTGGGGGGCAGGGGATACGCAGTATTTT.